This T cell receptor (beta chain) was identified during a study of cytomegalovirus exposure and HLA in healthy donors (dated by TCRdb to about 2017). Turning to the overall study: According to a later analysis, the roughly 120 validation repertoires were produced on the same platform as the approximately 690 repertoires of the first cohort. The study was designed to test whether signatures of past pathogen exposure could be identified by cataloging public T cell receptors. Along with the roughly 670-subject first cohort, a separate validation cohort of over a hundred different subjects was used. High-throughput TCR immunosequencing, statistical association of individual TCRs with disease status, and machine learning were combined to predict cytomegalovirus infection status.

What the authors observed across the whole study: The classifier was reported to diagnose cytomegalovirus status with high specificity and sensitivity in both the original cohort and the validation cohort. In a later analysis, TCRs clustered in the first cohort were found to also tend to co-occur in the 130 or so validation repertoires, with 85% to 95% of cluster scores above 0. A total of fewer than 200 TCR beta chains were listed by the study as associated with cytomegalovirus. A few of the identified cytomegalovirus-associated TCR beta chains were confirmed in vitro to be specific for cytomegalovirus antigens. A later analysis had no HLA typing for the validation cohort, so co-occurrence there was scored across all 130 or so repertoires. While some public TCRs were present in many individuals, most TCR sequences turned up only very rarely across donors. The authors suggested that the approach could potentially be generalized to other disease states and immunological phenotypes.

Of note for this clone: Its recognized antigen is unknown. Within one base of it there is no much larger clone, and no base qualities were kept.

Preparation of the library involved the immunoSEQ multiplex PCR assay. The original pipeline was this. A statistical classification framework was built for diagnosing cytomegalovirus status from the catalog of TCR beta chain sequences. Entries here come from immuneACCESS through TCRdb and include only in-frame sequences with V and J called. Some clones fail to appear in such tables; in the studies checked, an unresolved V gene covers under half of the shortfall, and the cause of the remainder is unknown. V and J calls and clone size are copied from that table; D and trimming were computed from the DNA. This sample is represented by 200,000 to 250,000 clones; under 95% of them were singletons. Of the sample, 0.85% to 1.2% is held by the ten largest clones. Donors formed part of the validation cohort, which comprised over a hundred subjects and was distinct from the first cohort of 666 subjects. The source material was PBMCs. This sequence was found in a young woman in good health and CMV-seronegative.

The nucleotide sequence is TGTGCCAGCAGCGAGCTAGCGACCTCCGGGGAGCTGTTTTTT. This is translated as CASSELATSGELFF. This chain is built from TRBV7-9 and TRBJ2-2; TRBD2 is a possible D gene, resting on 6 matching bases. Cut back by 5 bases and 6 bases, the V and J ends lie 13 bases apart. Including cysteine and phenylalanine, the CDR3 has 14 amino acids. The entry retains the CDR3 DNA only, 42 bases that are in frame from base 1. CDR1 SEHNR and CDR2 FQNEAQ are derived from the germline V gene (reference sequence).